The 4 T cell receptor beta chains given below trace back to one sample, sequenced in a study of tumor-infiltrating lymphocytes in primary liver carcinoma. Germline DNA was also extracted, and blood RNA derived from unsorted whole blood. The authors made TCR beta cDNA from 500 ng total RNA with a constant-region primer. What produced the TCR beta libraries was three nested multiplex PCR rounds using slightly modified ARM-PCR. Researchers ran the first two PCR rounds for roughly 11 cycles each with TRBV1-TRBV30 forward primers and a C-beta reverse primer. TCRdb independently ran MiXCR on the multiplex PCR reads; one entry per CDR3 protein. This sample yields some 200,000 distinct CDR3 sequences, of which approximately 64% are seen a single time; under 7.5% belongs to the top ten. Sequenced material: peripheral blood. These receptors were obtained from a woman aged 55 to 70 with primary liver carcinoma and hepatitis B virus infection.

This rearrangement joins TRBV6-6 to TRBJ1-1, with a possible D match to TRBD1 (5 bases). Trimming took off 0 bases at V and 6 bases at J, with 20 bases between the two ends. CDR1 is MNHNY, CDR2 SVGAGI, per germline (reference sequence). The CDR3 length is 17 residues. For the CDR3, the DNA is TGTGCCAGCAGTTACTCGAGGGGAGGGAGAAGAGCCGCTGAAGCTTTCTTT. Its translation: CASSYSRGGRRAAEAFF.

A remark on this clonotype: The CDR3 ends on some other residue instead of the conserved phenylalanine or tryptophan, so this is likely a read error. Because the CDR3's place on the DNA is in doubt, the DNA is left out and the CDR3 is given as listed by TCRdb. The rearrangement links TRBV4-2 to TRBJ2-7; TRBD1 reflects the table's D call only, with no check against the DNA. The CDR3 contains 15 residues when both ends are counted. In germline, CDR1 is LGHNA, CDR2 YNFKEQ. The CDR3 protein is CASSQDPTGGYERYS.

V is TRBV7-9 and J is TRBJ1-4; D unresolved. The CDR3 covers 14 residues. V lost 1 base to trimming and J lost 8 bases, with 11 bases between them. Looked up from germline, CDR1 is SEHNR and CDR2 is FQNEAQ (reference sequence). The CDR3 protein is CASSLEAIPEKLFF. The DNA of the CDR3 is TGTGCCAGCAGCTTAGAGGCAATACCCGAAAAACTGTTTTTT.

This chain links TRBV11-1 with TRBJ2-5; 8 bases map to TRBD1. Germline V CDR1 and CDR2: SGHAT, FQDESV (reference sequence). The CDR3 is 14 amino acids. CDR3 nucleotide sequence: TGTGGTAGCAGCCAAGACAGGGGTGGGGAGACCCAGTACTTC. This codes for CGSSQDRGGETQYF.